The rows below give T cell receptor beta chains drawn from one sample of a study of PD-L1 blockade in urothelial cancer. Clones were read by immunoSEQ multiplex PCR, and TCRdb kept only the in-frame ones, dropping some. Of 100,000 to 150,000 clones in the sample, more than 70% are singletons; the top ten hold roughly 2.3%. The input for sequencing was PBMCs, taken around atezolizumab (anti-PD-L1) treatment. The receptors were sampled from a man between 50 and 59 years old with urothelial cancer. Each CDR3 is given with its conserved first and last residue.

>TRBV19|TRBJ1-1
CASSQTGDTEAFF
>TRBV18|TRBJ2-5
CASSPLLAGETQYF
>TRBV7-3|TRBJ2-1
CASSKRTSGDYNEQFF
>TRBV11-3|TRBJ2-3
CASSPGTSGATDTQYF
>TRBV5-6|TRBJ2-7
CASSLARGFYYEQYF
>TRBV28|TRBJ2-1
CASSFAPGHYNEQFF
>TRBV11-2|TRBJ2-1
CASSLDGSRGSGQFF
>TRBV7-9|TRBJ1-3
CASSPFRGSSSGNTIYF
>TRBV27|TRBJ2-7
CASRGGSSGEQYF
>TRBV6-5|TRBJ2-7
CASSYVLGRGYEQYF
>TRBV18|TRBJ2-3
CASSAPRSEDTQYF
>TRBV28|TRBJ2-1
CASSFVDIYNEQFF
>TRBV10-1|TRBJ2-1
CAVVSPYNEQFF
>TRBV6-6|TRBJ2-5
CASGGRETQYF
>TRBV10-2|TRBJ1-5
CASSEWTGSNQPQHF
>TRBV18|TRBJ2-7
CASSPPTGTYEQYF
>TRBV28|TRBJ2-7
CATNNGVEQYF
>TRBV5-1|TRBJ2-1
CASGREGSYNEQFF
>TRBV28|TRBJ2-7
CASSFAGGSYEQYF
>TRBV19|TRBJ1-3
CASSIKVLGGTGNTIYF
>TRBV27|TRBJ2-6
CASSLRDRGISGANVLTF
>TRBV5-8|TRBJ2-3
CASSRGGSGWFTDTQYF
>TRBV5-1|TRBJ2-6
CASSLLISGANVLTF
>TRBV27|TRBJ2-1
CASSLRGTSGTNEQFF
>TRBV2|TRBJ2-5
CASTKGLGETQYF
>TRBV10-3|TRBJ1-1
CAISAREANTEAFF
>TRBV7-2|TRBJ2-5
CASSQGRVETQYF
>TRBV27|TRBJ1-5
CASSLYGTGGLNQPQHF
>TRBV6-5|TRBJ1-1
CASSYRDRVNTEAFF
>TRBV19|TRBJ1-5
CASSTNRRENQPQHF
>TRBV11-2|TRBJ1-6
CASSSNYRGPYSPLHF
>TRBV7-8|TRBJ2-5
CASSSTGGETQYF
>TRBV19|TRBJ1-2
CASRDKTTGENTF
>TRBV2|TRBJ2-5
CASRKDAGAGGTQYF
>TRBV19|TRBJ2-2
CASSMGDMTGELFF
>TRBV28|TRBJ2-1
CASSLGTGYYNEQFF
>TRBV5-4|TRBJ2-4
CASSSRTDKNIQYF
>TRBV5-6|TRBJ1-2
CASSLRQGTRNPFGGYTF
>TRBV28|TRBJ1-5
CASSLWSGGGNQPQHF
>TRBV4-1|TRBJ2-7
CASSQGRDYEQYF
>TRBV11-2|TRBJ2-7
CASSLGAGTRGEQYF
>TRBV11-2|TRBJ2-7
CASSLVTGTFYEQYF
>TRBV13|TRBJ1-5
CASSLGQGDQPQHF
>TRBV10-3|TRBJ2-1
CAISGAQEGPSYNEQFF
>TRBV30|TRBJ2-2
CAWELAEGNTGELFF
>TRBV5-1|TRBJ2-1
CASSLGPLAGGPNEQFF
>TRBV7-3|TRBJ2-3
CASQISGRAGDTQYF
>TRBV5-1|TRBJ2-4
CASSLLAGENIQYF